The clone carrying this T cell receptor (beta chain) was seen once. Its specificity is unknown. The entry originates in a study of blood T cells in healthy people across ages. Study-wide findings and caveats: Underestimates were what the diversity estimates from one million T cells were considered to be.

Deletions cut 4 bases from V and 0 bases from J, with 19 bases between. There are 17 residues in the CDR3. The germline gives CDR1 DFQATT, CDR2 SNEGSKA (reference sequence). It was with a sample-barcoded 5' primer and a J-beta primer mix that a second PCR of about 7 to 12 cycles was run. The template-switch adaptor was a 5' adaptor with 12 random nucleotides. It tagged each cDNA molecule. TCRdb re-called the 5' RACE reads through MiXCR, storing one row per CDR3 protein. This table holds about a million distinct CDR3 sequences, about 51% found once. It was ten milliliters of peripheral blood that were drawn from each donor. PBMCs were isolated at a quantity of at least 7 million per sample.

This sequence was found in a woman in her sixties or seventies in good health. The chain employs TRBV20-1 and TRBJ2-1; D is perhaps TRBD1 or TRBD2 (5 bases each). The sequencing input was blood. CDR3 protein: CSATPLLRGSSYNEQFF. As DNA, the CDR3 is TGCAGTGCTACGCCCCTCCTTCGGGGCTCCTCCTACAATGAGCAGTTCTTC.